Detailed here is one T cell receptor beta chain. Germline loops: CDR1 SQVTM, CDR2 ANQGSEA. Deletions cut 6 bases from V and 2 bases from J, with 13 bases between. The CDR3 runs to 13 residues. Using immunoSEQ multiplex PCR, the repertoire was profiled, and TCRdb retains in-frame clones only, with some absent. The sample holds 70,000 or so clones, over 75% seen once. This specimen comes from a study of blood T cell repertoires in COVID-19. Study at large: T cells, B-cell-depleted T cells, or PBMCs provided the cDNA or gDNA that served as material.

The receptor was isolated from a woman aged 18-35 years with acute or convalescent COVID-19. This chain uses TRBV29-1 with TRBJ1-1; D might be TRBD1 (6 bases). The source material was peripheral blood. CDR3 sequence: CSVAGVLNTEAFF. CDR3 DNA sequence: TGCAGCGTGGCAGGGGTTTTAAACACTGAAGCTTTCTTT.